The T cell receptor (beta chain) under discussion was sequenced for a study of chemoradiotherapy in HPV16-positive cancers. Study-level background: Candidate HPV-specific clones and shared TCR motifs came from a couple of HPV16-positive patients.

Notes on this clone: Its antigen is unknown.

The method was immunoSEQ multiplex PCR; TCRdb's version includes in-frame clones alone and lacks a portion of them. The sample yields about 68,000 clones, about 88% seen once. Trimming removed 0 bases at V and 8 bases at J, with 18 bases between. The CDR3 has 16 residues. Germline V gives CDR1 SGHNT, CDR2 YYREEE (reference sequence). Study-wide results and caveats: Functional assays defining HPV-specific T cells used only a couple of HPV16-positive patients.

The starting material was blood, obtained from a patient who underwent chemoradiotherapy. The V gene is TRBV5-4, the J gene TRBJ2-1; weak D call: TRBD2 (5 bases). The receptor was isolated from a human donor with HPV-associated anogenital cancer. The CDR3 sequence: CASSLAGGGLRDEQFF. The DNA for the CDR3 is TGTGCCAGCAGCTTGGCCGGTGGAGGCCTGCGCGATGAGCAGTTCTTC.